This T cell receptor beta chain was found in a study of cytomegalovirus exposure and HLA in healthy donors. The overall study: The 120 or so validation repertoires used the same platform as the roughly 700 first-cohort repertoires (as reported by a later analysis).

The assay was immunoSEQ multiplex PCR, and TCRdb's table has in-frame clones only and misses some. The data contain 150,000 to 160,000 clones, 86% of them singletons. Looked up from germline, CDR1 is SEHNR and CDR2 is FQNEAQ (reference sequence). V lost 5 bases and J lost 3; bases outside the gene matches: 2. The CDR3 is 14 residues long. The receptor was isolated from a human donor in good health. The source material was PBMCs. V gene TRBV7-9 combines with J gene TRBJ2-3, with 10 bases aligning to TRBD2. In DNA, the CDR3 is TGTGCCAGCAGCCCTAGCGGGAGTACAGATACGCAGTATTTT. This codes for CASSPSGSTDTQYF.